This TCR beta chain originates from a study of blood T cells in healthy people across ages. Regarding the study as a whole: The study lacked donor CMV status, which possibly confounded expanded clonotype changes. Roughly linearly, TCR beta diversity per million T cells fell as age increased.

The CDR3 is made up of 16 amino acids. V shed 4 bases, J shed 1 base, and the junction held 8 bases outside the gene matches. Per the germline V gene, CDR1 is MDHEN and CDR2 is SYDVKM. Whenever a sample was processed, at least 7 million PBMCs were isolated. A few counts support this clonotype. The target antigen is unknown. A second PCR, run for roughly 7 to 11 cycles, used a sample-barcoded 5' primer plus a J-beta primer mix. Each CDR3 protein gets one entry after TCRdb re-called the 5' RACE reads with MiXCR. Of roughly 1.9 million distinct CDR3 sequences in the sample, roughly 43% were seen once. The sequence was collected from a human donor in good health. The rearrangement links TRBV28 to TRBJ2-5, with 8 bases aligning to TRBD1. Sequencing input: blood. The CDR3 nucleotides are TGTGCCAGCAGTTCTTGGACAGGGTCCACCCAAGAGACCCAGTACTTC. Translating gives CASSSWTGSTQETQYF. Filled out from reference TRBV28 and TRBJ2-5, the complete variable domain reads DVKVTQSSRYLVKRTGEKVFLECVQDMDHENMFWYRQDPGLGLRLIYFSYDVKMKEKGDIPEGYSVSREKKERFSLILESASTNQTSMYLCASSSWTGSTQETQYFGPGTRLLVL.